The clone carrying this TCR beta chain came up many times. Antigen unknown. The CDR3 goes on 3 residues after the read ends, and that part is filled in from the germline J gene. The sample is drawn from a study of T cell clonality in common variable immunodeficiency. The study's findings and limits: Authors noted CVID clonality's cause needs subpopulation repertoire sequencing. Shared TCRbeta clones were fewer between CVID subjects than controls. Reportedly, TCR beta sequences from common variable immunodeficiency showed fewer deletions and N-nucleotide insertions.

Control and CVID samples contributed equal amounts of genomic DNA. Clones were sequenced by immunoSEQ multiplex PCR, and TCRdb holds only the in-frame ones, with some missing. The sample was found to contain approximately 44,000 clones, and every one recurs. J was trimmed by 7 bases and V by 3 bases; bases with no gene match: 24. The CDR3 totals 20 residues. Per the germline V gene, CDR1 is SGHRS and CDR2 is YFSETQ. The sample was peripheral blood mononuclear cells. The rearrangement joins TRBV5-1 to TRBJ1-1, with 10 bases fitting TRBD1. This clonotype was sampled from a person between 18 and 75 years old in good health. The CDR3 region is CASSSDRPQTPDRGRNEAFF. CDR3 bases read: TGCGCCAGCAGCTCAGATCGGCCCCAAACCCCCGACAGGGGGCGAAATGAA.